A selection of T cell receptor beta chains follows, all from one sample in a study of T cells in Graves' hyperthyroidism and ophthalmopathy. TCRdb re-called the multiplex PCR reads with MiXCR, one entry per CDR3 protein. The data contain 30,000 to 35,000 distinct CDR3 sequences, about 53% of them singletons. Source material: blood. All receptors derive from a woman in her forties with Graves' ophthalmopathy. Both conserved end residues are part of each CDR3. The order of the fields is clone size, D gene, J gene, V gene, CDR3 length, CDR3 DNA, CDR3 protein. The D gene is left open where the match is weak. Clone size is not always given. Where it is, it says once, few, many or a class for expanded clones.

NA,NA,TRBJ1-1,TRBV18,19,TGTGCCAGCTCACCACTCGGCGGCAAGCGATACCGCATGAACACTGGAGCTTTCTTT,CASSPLGGKRYRMNTGAFF
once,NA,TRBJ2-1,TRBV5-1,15,TGCGCCAGCAGCAAGGAGACAGGAAGAACAGATACGCAGTTCTTC,CASSKETGRTDTQFF
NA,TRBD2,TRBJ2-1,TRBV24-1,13,TGTGCCACCAGCCCGACTAGCAGTAATGAGCAGTTCTTC,CATSPTSSNEQFF
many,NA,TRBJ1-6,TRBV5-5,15,TGTGCCAGCAGCTTGGACGGGAACCTTTATTCACCCCTCCACTTT,CASSLDGNLYSPLHF
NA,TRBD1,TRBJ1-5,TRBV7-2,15,TGTGCCAGCAGTGAAGAGGACAGGGGCCAACAGCCCCAGCATTTT,CASSEEDRGQQPQHF
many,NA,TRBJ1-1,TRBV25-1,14,TGTGCCAGCAGTGAATTTATCCAAGCTGGTGAAGCTTTCTTT,CASSEFIQAGEAFF
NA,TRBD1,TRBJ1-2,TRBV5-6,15,TGTGCCAGCAGCTTGGCCGGGACAGGGGGCTTTGGCTACACCTTC,CASSLAGTGGFGYTF
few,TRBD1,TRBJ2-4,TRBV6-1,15,TGTGCCAGCAGCCGGGACAGGGATGTCAAAAACATTCAGTACTTC,CASSRDRDVKNIQYF
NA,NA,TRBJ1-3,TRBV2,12,TGTGCCAGCGGGGCAGGGGCAGGGGCCATATATTTT,CASGAGAGAIYF
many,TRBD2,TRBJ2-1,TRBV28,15,TGTGCCAGCAGTTATAGCGGGAGCTCCTACAATGAGCAGTTCTTC,CASSYSGSSYNEQFF
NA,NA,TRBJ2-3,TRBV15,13,TGTGCCACAAGCAGAGATGGGGCAGATACGCAGTGTTTT,CATSRDGADTQCF
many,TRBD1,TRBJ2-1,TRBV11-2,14,TGTGCCAGCAGCAGCAGACAGGGGGGGGGTGAGCAGTTCTTC,CASSSRQGGGEQFF
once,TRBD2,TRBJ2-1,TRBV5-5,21,TGTGCCAGCGGCCTCATATGGGGAGGGAGGGCTAGCGGGGTCTCCTACAATGAGCAGTTCTTC,CASGLIWGGRASGVSYNEQFF
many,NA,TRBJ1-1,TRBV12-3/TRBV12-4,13,TGTGCCAGCAGCAAGGGGGTCCGGACTGAAGCTTTCTTT,CASSKGVRTEAFF
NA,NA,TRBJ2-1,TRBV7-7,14,TGTGCTAGCAGCTTAACGAGGTCCTACAATGAGCGGTCCTTC,CASSLTRSYNERSF
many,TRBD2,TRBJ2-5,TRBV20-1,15,TGCAGTGCTAGCCCGGCGACTAGCGGGAAAGAGACCCAGTACTTC,CSASPATSGKETQYF
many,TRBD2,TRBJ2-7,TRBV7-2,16,TGTGCCAGCAGCTTAACTAGCGGGGGGTCCTCCTACGAGCAGTACTTC,CASSLTSGGSSYEQYF
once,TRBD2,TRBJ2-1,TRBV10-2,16,TGCGCCAGCAGTGATCTAGCGGGAGGGAGACCCAATGAGCAGTTCTTC,CASSDLAGGRPNEQFF
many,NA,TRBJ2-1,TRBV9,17,TGTGCCAGCAGCCCATATTCGCAGGGGGGGGACTACAATGAGCAGTTCTTC,CASSPYSQGGDYNEQFF
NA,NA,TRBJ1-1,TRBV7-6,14,TGTGCCAGCAGCTTAGGGGGGGGGGTCACGGAAGCTTTCTTT,CASSLGGGVTEAFF
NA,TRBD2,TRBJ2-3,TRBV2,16,TGTGCCAGCAGTGAGGCGCGGGGGGGCAGCCCAGATACGCAGTATTTT,CASSEARGGSPDTQYF
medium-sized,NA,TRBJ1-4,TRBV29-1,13,TGCAGCGTTGGGGTTGGGGGTAATGAAAAACTGTTTTTT,CSVGVGGNEKLFF
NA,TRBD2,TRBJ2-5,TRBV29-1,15,TGCAGCGTCTCAAGACTAGCGGGGGAAGAGGAGACCCAGTACTTC,CSVSRLAGEEETQYF
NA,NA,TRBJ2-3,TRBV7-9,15,TGTGCCAGCAGCTTAGCTAGAGGTGTGGCAGATACGCAGTATTTT,CASSLARGVADTQYF
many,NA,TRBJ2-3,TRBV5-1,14,TGCGCCAGCAGCTTGGAGGACTACTCAGATACGCAGTATTTT,CASSLEDYSDTQYF
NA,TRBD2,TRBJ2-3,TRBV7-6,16,TGTGCCAGCAGCTTAGACCTAGCGGGTAATAGGGATACGCAGTATTTT,CASSLDLAGNRDTQYF
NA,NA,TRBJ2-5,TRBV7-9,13,TGTGCCAGCAGCCCTATGGGGGATCAGCCCCAGTACTTC,CASSPMGDQPQYF
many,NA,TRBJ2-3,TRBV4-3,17,TGCGCCAGCAGCCAAAGACCGGGACGCCAAACGACAGATACGCAGTATTTT,CASSQRPGRQTTDTQYF
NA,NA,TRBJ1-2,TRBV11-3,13,TGTGCCAGCAGCTCGACGGGGCCCTATGGCTACACCTTC,CASSSTGPYGYTF
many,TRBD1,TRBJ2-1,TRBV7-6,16,TGTGCCAGCAGCAAAAATTACCGGGACAGCTACAATGAGCAGTTCTTC,CASSKNYRDSYNEQFF
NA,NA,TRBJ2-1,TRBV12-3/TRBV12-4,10,TGTGCCTGCAGTTTGAAGAAGCAGTTCTTC,CACSLKKQFF
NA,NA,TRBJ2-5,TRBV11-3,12,TGTGCCAGCAGCTGGTTAGGGGAGACCCAGTACTTC,CASSWLGETQYF
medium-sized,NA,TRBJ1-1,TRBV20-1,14,TGCAGTGCCCGGTCCGGTGGGGAATACACTGAAGCTTTCTTT,CSARSGGEYTEAFF
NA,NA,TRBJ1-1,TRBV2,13,TGTGCCAGCAGGGTGGGTGTTTCTACTGAAGCTTTCTTT,CASRVGVSTEAFF
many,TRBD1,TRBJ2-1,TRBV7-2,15,TGTGCCAGCAGCTTGAAGACAGGGGTACGTAATGAGCAGTTCTTC,CASSLKTGVRNEQFF
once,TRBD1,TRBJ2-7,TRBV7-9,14,TGTGCCAGCAGCCCGGGACAGGGGAACCACGAGCAGTACTTC,CASSPGQGNHEQYF
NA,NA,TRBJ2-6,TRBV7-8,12,TGTGCCAGCAGCTTGGGGGCCAACGTCCTGACTTTC,CASSLGANVLTF
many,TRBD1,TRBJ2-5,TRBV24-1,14,TGTGCCACCAGTGACACGACAGGGACCGAGACCCAGTACTTC,CATSDTTGTETQYF
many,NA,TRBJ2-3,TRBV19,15,TGTGCCAGTAGCACCCCCGGTTATGGCACAGATACGCAGTATTTT,CASSTPGYGTDTQYF
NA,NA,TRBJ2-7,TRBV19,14,TGTGCCAGTAGGAACAGGGATGGCTCCTACGAGCAGTACTTC,CASRNRDGSYEQYF
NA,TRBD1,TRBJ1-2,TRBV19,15,TGTGCCAGTAACCCGGGACAGGGGGCCCTTGGTGGCTACACCTTC,CASNPGQGALGGYTF
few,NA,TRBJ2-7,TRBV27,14,TGTGCCAGCAGTACAAGGCCCCTAGCCTACGAGCAGTACTTC,CASSTRPLAYEQYF
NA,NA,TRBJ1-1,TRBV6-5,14,TGTGCCACCGAGGGCGGCGGGGGCTACAATGAAGCTTTCTTT,CATEGGGGYNEAFF
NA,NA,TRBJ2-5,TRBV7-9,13,TGTGCCAGCAGCCGCGACATTCAAGAGACCCTGTACTTC,CASSRDIQETLYF
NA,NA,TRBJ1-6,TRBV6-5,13,TGCGCCAGCAGGAGACAGTCTAATTCACCCCTCCACTTT,CASRRQSNSPLHF
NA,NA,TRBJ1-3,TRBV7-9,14,TGTGCCAGCAGCAAAAACGGGGCTGGAAACACCATATATTTT,CASSKNGAGNTIYF
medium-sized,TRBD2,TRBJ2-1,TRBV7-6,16,TGTGCCAGCAGCGCTGACCTAGCGGGAGGCGCCAATGAGCAGTTCTTC,CASSADLAGGANEQFF
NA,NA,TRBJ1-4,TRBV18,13,TGTGCCAGCTCACCAGGTCCGGGGGAAAAACTGTTTTTT,CASSPGPGEKLFF
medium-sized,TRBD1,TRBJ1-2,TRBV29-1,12,TGCAGCGTTGGACAGGGGGCGCGGGGCTACACCTTC,CSVGQGARGYTF
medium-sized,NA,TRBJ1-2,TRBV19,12,TGTGCCAGTAGTCCAGCAGCGTATGGCTACACCTTC,CASSPAAYGYTF
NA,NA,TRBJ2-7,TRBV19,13,TGTGCCAGTAGACAGTCGGGATCGTACGAGCAGTACTTC,CASRQSGSYEQYF
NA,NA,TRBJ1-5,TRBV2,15,TGTGCCAGTTGGGACGGACTATATAGCAATCAGCCCCAGCATTTT,CASWDGLYSNQPQHF
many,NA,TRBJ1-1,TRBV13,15,TGTGCCAGCAGCCCCAACAGGGCCTTGAACACTGAAGCTTTCTTT,CASSPNRALNTEAFF
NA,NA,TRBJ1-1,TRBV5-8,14,TGTGCCGGCAGTCACCCCCAGGAGAACACAGAAGCTTTCTTT,CAGSHPQENTEAFF
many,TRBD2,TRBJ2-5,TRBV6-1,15,TGTGCCAGCAACACGGGACTAGCGGAGGGGATGACCCAGTACTTC,CASNTGLAEGMTQYF
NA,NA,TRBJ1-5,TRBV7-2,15,TGTGCCAGCAGCTTAGCCAGGGTAGCGGGTCAGCCCCAGCATTTT,CASSLARVAGQPQHF
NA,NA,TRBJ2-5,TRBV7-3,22,TGTGCCAGCAGCGCTGGAGGTAGACAGGGGGCGATTAGCGGGGGGGCCAGGGAGACCCAGTACTTC,CASSAGGRQGAISGGARETQYF
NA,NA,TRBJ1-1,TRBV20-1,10,TGCAGTGCTCTCCTAGCGGGAGCTTTCTTT,CSALLAGAFF
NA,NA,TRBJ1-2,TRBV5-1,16,TGTGCCAGCAGCTTGGGGGGCTGGGGCCTTTTCTATGGCTACACCTTC,CASSLGGWGLFYGYTF
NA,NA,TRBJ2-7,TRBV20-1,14,TGCAGTGCTCTCGCCAGCGGCCTTGCCTACGAGCAGTACTTC,CSALASGLAYEQYF